This T cell receptor beta chain was obtained from a study of blood T cells in healthy people across ages. About this clonotype itself: This could be a read error, since a much larger clone is one nucleotide away.

For the second PCR, which ran for roughly 7 to 11 cycles, a sample-barcoded 5' primer and a J-beta primer mix were used. The yield of each sample was at least 2.5 million CDR3-containing paired-end reads. TCRdb re-called the 5' RACE reads through MiXCR, storing one row per CDR3 protein. The table shows 700,000 or so distinct CDR3 sequences, with roughly 41% occurring only once. Between the trimmed V and J ends, which lost 3 bases and 5 bases, there was a span of 14 bases. Looked up from germline, CDR1 is SGHTA and CDR2 is FQGNSA. This CDR3 is 14 amino acids long. Sequencing used blood. This clonotype was obtained from an elderly man in good health. The chain couples TRBV7-2 to TRBJ2-7; D unclear. The CDR3 bases are TGTGCCAGCAGCTTCTCTAGTAATTCCGACGAGCAGTACTTC. Protein product: CASSFSSNSDEQYF. Drawing the rest from reference TRBV7-2 and TRBJ2-7, the complete variable domain is GAGVSQSPSNKVTEKGKDVELRCDPISGHTALYWYRQSLGQGLEFLIYFQGNSAPDKSGLPSDRFSAERTGGSVSTLTIQRTQQEDSAVYLCASSFSSNSDEQYFGPGTRLTVT.